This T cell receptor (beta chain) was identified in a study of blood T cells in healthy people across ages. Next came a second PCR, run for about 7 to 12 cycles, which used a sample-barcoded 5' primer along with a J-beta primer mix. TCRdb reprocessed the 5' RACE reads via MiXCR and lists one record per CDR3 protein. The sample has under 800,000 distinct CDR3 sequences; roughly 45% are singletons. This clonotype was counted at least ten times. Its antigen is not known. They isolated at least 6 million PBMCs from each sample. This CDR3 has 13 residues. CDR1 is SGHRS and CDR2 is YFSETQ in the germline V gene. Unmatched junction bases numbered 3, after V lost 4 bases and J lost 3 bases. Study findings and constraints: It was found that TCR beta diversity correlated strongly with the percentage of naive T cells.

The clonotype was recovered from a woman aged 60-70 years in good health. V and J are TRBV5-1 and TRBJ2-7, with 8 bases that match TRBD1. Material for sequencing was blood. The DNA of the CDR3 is TGCGCCAGCAGCCGGGACAGGAGCTACGAGCAGTACTTC. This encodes CASSRDRSYEQYF.